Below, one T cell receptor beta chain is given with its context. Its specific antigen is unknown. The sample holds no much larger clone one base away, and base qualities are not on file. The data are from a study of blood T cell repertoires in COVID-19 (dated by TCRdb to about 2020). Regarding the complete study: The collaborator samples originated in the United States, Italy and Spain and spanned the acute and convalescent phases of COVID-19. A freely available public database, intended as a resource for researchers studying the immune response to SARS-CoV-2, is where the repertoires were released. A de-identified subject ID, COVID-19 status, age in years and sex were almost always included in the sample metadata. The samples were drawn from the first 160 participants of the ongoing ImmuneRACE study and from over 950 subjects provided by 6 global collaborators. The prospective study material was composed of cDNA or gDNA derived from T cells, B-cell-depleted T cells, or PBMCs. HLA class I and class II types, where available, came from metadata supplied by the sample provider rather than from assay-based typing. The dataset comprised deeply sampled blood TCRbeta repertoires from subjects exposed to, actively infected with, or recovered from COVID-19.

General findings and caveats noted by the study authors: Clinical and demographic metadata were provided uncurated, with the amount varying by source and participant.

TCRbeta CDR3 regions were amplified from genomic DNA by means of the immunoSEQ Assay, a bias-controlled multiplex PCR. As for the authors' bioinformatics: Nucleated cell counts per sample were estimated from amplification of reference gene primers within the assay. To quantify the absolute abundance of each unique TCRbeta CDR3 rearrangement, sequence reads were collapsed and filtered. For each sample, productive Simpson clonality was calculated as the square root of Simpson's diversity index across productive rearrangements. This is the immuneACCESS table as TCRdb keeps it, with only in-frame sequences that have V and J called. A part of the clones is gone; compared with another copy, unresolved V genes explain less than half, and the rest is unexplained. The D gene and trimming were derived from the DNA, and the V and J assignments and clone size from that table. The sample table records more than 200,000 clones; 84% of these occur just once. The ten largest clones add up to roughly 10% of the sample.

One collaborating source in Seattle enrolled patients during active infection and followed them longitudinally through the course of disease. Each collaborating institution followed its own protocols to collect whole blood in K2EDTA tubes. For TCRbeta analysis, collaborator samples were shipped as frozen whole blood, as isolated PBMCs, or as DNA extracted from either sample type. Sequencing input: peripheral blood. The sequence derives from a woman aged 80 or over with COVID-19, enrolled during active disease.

The nucleotide sequence is given as TGCGCCAGCAGCTTGGATGGACAGGGCTCTTGGAACTATGGCTACACCTTC. The translation is CASSLDGQGSWNYGYTF. The chain joins TRBV5-1 to TRBJ1-2; the central 8 bases match TRBD1. The CDR3 sequence holds 17 residues, the cysteine and phenylalanine included. Just the 51-base CDR3 DNA is kept, in frame starting at base 1. Germline trimming: 0 bases from V, 2 bases from J; junction bases outside gene matches: 9. Reading the germline V gene gives CDR1 SGHRS and CDR2 YFSETQ.